Listed here is a single T cell receptor (beta chain). As yet, its antigen is unknown. The source of the sample is a study of shared clonotypes between healthy human individuals. Overall study context: The donor group consisted of two women and three men, aged 18 to 49. Study-wide results and caveats: The naive CD4 repertoires of several donors were compared, and approximately 4.7% of clonotypes were shared.

The CDR3 loop spans 16 amino acids. Germline V lookup: CDR1 MNHEY, CDR2 SVGAGI. V lost 0 bases, J lost 7 bases, and 18 bases lay in between. An approximately 200 ng quantity of DNA, around 30,000 T cell genomes, went into the sorted-subset replicate PCRs. Clones were sequenced by immunoSEQ multiplex PCR, and TCRdb holds only the in-frame ones, with some missing. The data hold roughly 500,000 clones, with about 96% observed a single time. Sequenced: naive CD4+ T cells sorted from blood. Specified subset: CD45RA+ positively selected. The chain links TRBV6-5 to TRBJ1-2, with D hard to call. The source is a woman aged 25 to 45 in good health. CDR3 in DNA: TGTGCCAGCAGTTACTCGAACCGTCCCTTTCGTAGTGGCTACACCTTC. It specifies CASSYSNRPFRSGYTF.